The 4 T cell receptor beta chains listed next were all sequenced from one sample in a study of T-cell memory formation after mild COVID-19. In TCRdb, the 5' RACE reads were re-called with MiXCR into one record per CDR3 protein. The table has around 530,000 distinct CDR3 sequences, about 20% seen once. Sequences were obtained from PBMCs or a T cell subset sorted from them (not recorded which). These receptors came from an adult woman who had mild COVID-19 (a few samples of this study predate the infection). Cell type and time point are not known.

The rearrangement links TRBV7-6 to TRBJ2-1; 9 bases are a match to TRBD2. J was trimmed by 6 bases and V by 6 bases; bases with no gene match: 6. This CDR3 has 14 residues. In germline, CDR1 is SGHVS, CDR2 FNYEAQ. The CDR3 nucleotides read TGTGCCAGCAGAAGCGGGAGGCTGGGCAATGAGCAGTTCTTC. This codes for CASRSGRLGNEQFF.

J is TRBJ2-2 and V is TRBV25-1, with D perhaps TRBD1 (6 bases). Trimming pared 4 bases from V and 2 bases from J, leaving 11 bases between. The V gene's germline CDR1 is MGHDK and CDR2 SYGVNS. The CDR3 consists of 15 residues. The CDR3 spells CASSGWTVNTGELFF. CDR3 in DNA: TGTGCCAGCAGTGGGTGGACAGTTAACACCGGGGAGCTGTTTTTT.

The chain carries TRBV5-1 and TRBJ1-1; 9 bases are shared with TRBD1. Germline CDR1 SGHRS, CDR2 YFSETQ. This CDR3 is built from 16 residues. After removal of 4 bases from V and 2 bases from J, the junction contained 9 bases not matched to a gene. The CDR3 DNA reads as TGCGCCAGCAGCCAAGGACAGGGGCCGGTTAACACTGAAGCTTTCTTT. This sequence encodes CASSQGQGPVNTEAFF.

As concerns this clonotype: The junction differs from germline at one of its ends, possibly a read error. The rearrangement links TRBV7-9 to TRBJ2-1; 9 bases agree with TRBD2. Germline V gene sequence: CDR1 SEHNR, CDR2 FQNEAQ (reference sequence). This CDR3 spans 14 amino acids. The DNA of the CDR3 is TGTGCCAGCAGCCTAGCTAGCGGGATGGATGAGCAGTTCTTC. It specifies CASSLASGMDEQFF.